A single sample is the source of the 21 T cell receptor beta chains below, sequenced in a study of shared clonotypes between healthy human individuals. Only in-frame clones appear in the TCRdb table, and some are missing; sequencing was by immunoSEQ multiplex PCR. The sample carries some 2,000,000 clones, around 95% recorded once. Sequenced material: naive CD4+ T cells sorted from blood. Subset reported: CD45RA+ positively selected. The receptors derive from a man in his late teens or twenties in good health.

A note on this clone: Other DNA sequences in the same sample also yield this CDR3. The chain carries TRBV5-1 and TRBJ2-3; 10 positions agree with TRBD2. The V gene end was trimmed by 4 bases and the J gene end by 3 bases; junction bases not matched to a gene: 2. The CDR3 totals 14 residues. CDR1 SGHRS and CDR2 YFSETQ come from the germline V gene. The CDR3 loop reads CASSPSGGTDTQYF. In DNA form, the CDR3 reads TGCGCCAGCAGCCCTAGCGGGGGAACAGATACGCAGTATTTT.

The J gene is TRBJ1-1, the V gene TRBV18; D unresolved. This CDR3 is 15 amino acids long. Trimming pared 3 bases from V and 1 base from J, leaving 12 bases between. The germline V gene encodes CDR1 KGHSH and CDR2 LQKENI. The CDR3 sequence: CASSPGWTENTEAFF. The CDR3 DNA is TGTGCCAGCTCACCGGGCTGGACGGAGAACACTGAAGCTTTCTTT.

This chain links TRBV10-3 with TRBJ2-7; 11 nucleotides line up with TRBD2. Trimming cost V 10 bases and J 2 bases; bases outside gene matches: 4. CDR3 size: 13 residues. Germline lookup yields CDR1 ENHRY and CDR2 SYGVKD. CDR3 sequence reads: CASGTSGTYEQYF. CDR3 nucleotides: TGTGCCAGCGGGACTAGCGGAACCTACGAGCAGTACTTC.

The chain links TRBV9 to TRBJ2-1, with D uncertain. Germline V gives CDR1 SGDLS, CDR2 YYNGEE. Trimming stripped 4 bases from V and 5 bases from J, with 16 bases between. CDR3 size: 15 residues. The CDR3 DNA reads TGTGCCAGCAGCTTGTACTCCGCGCTTAACAATGAGCAGTTCTTC. This gives the protein CASSLYSALNNEQFF.

The chain has TRBV5-4 and TRBJ2-7; TRBD2 might be the D (6 bases). Germline V lookup: CDR1 SGHNT, CDR2 YYREEE (reference sequence). This CDR3 contains 14 residues. Between the trimmed V and J ends, which lost 2 bases and 2 bases, there was a span of 11 bases. CDR3 sequence reads: CASSFSGPPYEQYF. CDR3 DNA sequence: TGTGCCAGCAGCTTTAGCGGCCCCCCCTACGAGCAGTACTTC.

This clone was observed many times. This CDR3 is also generated by other DNA sequences in the sample. J is TRBJ1-4 and V is TRBV13; D is unclear. V lost 5 bases, J lost 8 bases, and 15 bases lay in between. CDR3 length equals 14 residues. The germline gives CDR1 PRHDT, CDR2 FYEKMQ (reference sequence). Here the CDR3 reads CASSPRGKREKLFF. The CDR3 nucleotides are TGTGCCAGCAGCCCGCGGGGAAAACGGGAAAAACTGTTTTTT.

The V and J genes are TRBV6-1 and TRBJ1-5; D not certain. Germline CDR1 reads MNHNS; CDR2 reads SASEGT. CDR3 length: 12 residues. Trimming removed 7 bases at V and 5 bases at J, with 9 bases between. The CDR3 nucleotides read TGTGCCAGCACTGGGCTACATCAGCCCCAGCATTTT. Translating it yields CASTGLHQPQHF.

The V call is TRBV4-1, the J call TRBJ2-1; 7 bases map to TRBD2. The germline V gene has CDR1 MGHRA and CDR2 YSYEKL. V dropped 2 bases and J dropped 0; count of bases not matched to a gene: 4. CDR3 size: 16 residues. CDR3 in amino acids: CASSQRKRDSYNEQFF. In DNA, the CDR3 is TGCGCCAGCAGCCAACGTAAGCGGGACTCCTACAATGAGCAGTTCTTC.

The chain links TRBV6-5 to TRBJ1-2, with D uncertain. CDR1 MNHEY and CDR2 SVGAGI come from the germline V gene. The CDR3 extends over 14 amino acids. Trimming removed 7 bases at V and 11 bases at J, with 23 bases between. Here the CDR3 DNA reads TGTGCCAGCACCTCACAGACCGACTTCCATGATTACACCTTC. Translating it yields CASTSQTDFHDYTF.

The rearrangement links TRBV6-1 to TRBJ1-3; 8 bases line up with TRBD1. The length of the CDR3 is 15 residues. Germline lookup yields CDR1 MNHNS and CDR2 SASEGT. V lost 7 bases to trimming and J lost 2 bases; unmatched junction nucleotides: 7. Written as DNA, the CDR3 is TGTGCCAGCACCCGCGGACAGGGCACTGGAAACACCATATATTTT. Translating it yields CASTRGQGTGNTIYF.

CDR3 in DNA: TGTGCCAGCAGCCCACTAGCGGGGGGGAATGAGCAGTTCTTC. This sequence encodes CASSPLAGGNEQFF. The chain employs TRBV5-8 and TRBJ2-1; 13 positions match TRBD2. The CDR3 consists of 14 residues. Germline V CDR1 and CDR2: SGHTS, YDEGEE. With V trimmed by 4 bases and J by 7 bases, 2 bases remained unmatched.

The chain is built from TRBV7-2 and TRBJ2-7; tentatively, D is TRBD2 (6 bases). V was pared by 5 bases and J by 2 bases, with 16 bases between. CDR3 length equals 15 residues. Germline V gene data show CDR1 as SGHTA and CDR2 as FQGNSA. The DNA of the CDR3 is TGTGCCAGCAGCCCTTGGGAGGCGGCGACCTACGAGCAGTACTTC. Amino acids: CASSPWEAATYEQYF.

V and J are TRBV6-1 and TRBJ2-1; either TRBD1 or TRBD2 may fit D (6 bases each). Germline V lookup: CDR1 MNHNS, CDR2 SASEGT. Trimming shortened V by 3 bases and J by 5 bases, and 14 bases separated the two germline ends. There are 15 residues in the CDR3. The CDR3 is CASSDGGRVNNEQFF. The CDR3 coding sequence is TGTGCCAGCAGTGACGGGGGCAGGGTAAACAATGAGCAGTTCTTC.

The V gene is TRBV28, the J gene TRBJ1-1, with unresolved D. This CDR3 contains 13 residues. V was trimmed by 2 bases and J by 4 bases, leaving 8 bases between them. Germline CDR1 and CDR2: MDHEN and SYDVKM. The DNA of the CDR3 is TGTGCCAGCAGTTTAGTCTCAGTCACTGAAGCTTTCTTT. Protein product: CASSLVSVTEAFF. Drawing the rest from reference TRBV28 and TRBJ1-1, the complete variable domain is DVKVTQSSRYLVKRTGEKVFLECVQDMDHENMFWYRQDPGLGLRLIYFSYDVKMKEKGDIPEGYSVSREKKERFSLILESASTNQTSMYLCASSLVSVTEAFFGQGTRLTVV.

The genes are TRBV7-8 and TRBJ1-4, with D unclear. CDR3 length: 18 residues. Trimming pared 1 base from V and 8 bases from J, leaving 23 bases between. Germline loops: CDR1 SGHVS, CDR2 FQNEAQ. The CDR3 bases are TGTGCCAGCAGCTTAGAGTCCCTGTATACGTCGTTATGGGAAAAACTGTTTTTT. Protein product: CASSLESLYTSLWEKLFF.

The CDR3 loop reads CASSQEWVAGAFNPSTDTQYF. The CDR3 region has the DNA TGCGCCAGCAGCCAAGAGTGGGTAGCGGGGGCCTTCAACCCTAGCACAGATACGCAGTATTTT. The rearrangement uses TRBV4-1 and TRBJ2-3; 9 bases map to TRBD2. The CDR3 spans 21 residues. Germline loops: CDR1 MGHRA, CDR2 YSYEKL. Germline trimming cut 0 bases from V and 0 bases from J; bases unmatched to any gene: 16.

V usage is TRBV11-2 and J usage is TRBJ2-7, with D possibly TRBD2 on 6 matching bases. Trimming pared 3 bases from V and 6 bases from J, leaving 15 bases between. The V gene's germline CDR1 is SGHAT and CDR2 FQNNGV. The CDR3 spans 14 residues. The CDR3 DNA is TGTGCCAGCAGCTTGGGACCCGGGAGCAGCGAGCAGTACTTC. Its protein is CASSLGPGSSEQYF.

The gene calls are TRBV6-1 and TRBJ2-2, with 10 bases identical to TRBD1. CDR1 MNHNS and CDR2 SASEGT come from the germline V gene. This CDR3 has 14 amino acids. Trimming removed 6 bases from V and 3 bases from J; junction bases left unmatched: 1. CDR3: CASRTGGDTGELFF. The CDR3 DNA follows: TGTGCCAGCAGGACAGGGGGCGACACCGGGGAGCTGTTTTTT.

This clone occurred once. The chain recombines TRBV29-1 with TRBJ1-1; TRBD1 matches 8 bases. This CDR3 contains 12 residues. The V segment lost 6 bases and the J segment 5 bases; nucleotides outside the gene matches: 5. CDR1 is SQVTM, CDR2 ANQGSEA, per germline. CDR3 in amino acids: CSVTGGGTEAFF. The CDR3 nucleotides read TGCAGCGTAACAGGGGGAGGAACTGAAGCTTTCTTT.

This chain connects TRBV11-2 to TRBJ2-7, with 7 bases fitting TRBD2. The CDR3 length is 14 residues. The germline gives CDR1 SGHAT, CDR2 FQNNGV. V was pared by 3 bases and J by 2 bases, with 4 bases of the junction left unmatched. The CDR3 region has the DNA TGTGCCAGCAGCTTTGGACTAGACGCCTACGAGCAGTACTTC. Its translation is CASSFGLDAYEQYF.

Only a few counts were recorded for this clone. This sample includes further DNA sequences coding for the same CDR3. The chain combines TRBV7-8 with TRBJ2-5; the D gene is possibly TRBD2 (5 bases). V lost 1 base and J 2 bases, leaving 5 bases between the germline ends. CDR1 and CDR2 (germline): SGHVS, FQNEAQ. This CDR3 is built from 13 residues. CDR3 DNA sequence: TGTGCCAGCAGCTTAGGACTACAAGAGACCCAGTACTTC. As protein: CASSLGLQETQYF.